This T cell receptor beta chain emerged from a study of blood T cell repertoires in COVID-19. For the study at large: The United States, Italy and Spain provided the acute and convalescent COVID-19 samples. T cells, B-cell-depleted T cells, or PBMCs provided the cDNA or gDNA that served as material.

Original processing notes: Researchers report that nucleated cell counts were estimated from reference gene primer amplification. Assay used: immunoSEQ multiplex PCR; TCRdb lists only in-frame clones, some missing. That table furnishes V, J and clone size, whereas the DNA furnished D and trimming. The data show 250,000 or so clones, roughly 86% seen once. The sequence derives from a woman aged 55-75 years with acute or convalescent COVID-19. Sequences were obtained from peripheral blood.

The CDR3 region is CASGLAAGSGAFF. The CDR3 DNA reads TGTGCTAGTGGTTTGGCTGCCGGGAGCGGGGCTTTCTTT. V gene TRBV12-5 combines with J gene TRBJ1-1; D is undetermined. Trimming removed 1 base at V and 11 bases at J, with 14 bases between. Germline CDR1 LGHNT, CDR2 FRNRAP. CDR3 length: 13 amino acids.